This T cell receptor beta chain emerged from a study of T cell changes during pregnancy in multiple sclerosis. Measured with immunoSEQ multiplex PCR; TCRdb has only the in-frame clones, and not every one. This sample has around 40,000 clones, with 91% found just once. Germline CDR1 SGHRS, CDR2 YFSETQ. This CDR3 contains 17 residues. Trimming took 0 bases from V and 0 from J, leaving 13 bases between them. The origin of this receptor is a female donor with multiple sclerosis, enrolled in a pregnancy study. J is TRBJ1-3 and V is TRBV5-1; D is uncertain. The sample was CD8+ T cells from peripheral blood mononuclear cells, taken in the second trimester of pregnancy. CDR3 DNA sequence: TGCGCCAGCAGCTTGGCCCCATACCGGGACTCTGGAAACACCATATATTTT. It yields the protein CASSLAPYRDSGNTIYF.